The 18 T cell receptor beta chains given below trace back to one sample, sequenced in a study of somatic mutations in cytotoxic T cells in rheumatoid arthritis. Clones were sequenced by immunoSEQ multiplex PCR, and TCRdb holds only the in-frame ones, with some missing. The sample gives about 20,000 clones, roughly 90% of which show up once; roughly 14% is in the top ten. The sequenced sample was CD8+ T cells sorted from blood. All receptors derive from a man in his forties in good health.

The chain links TRBV28 to TRBJ1-5; no reliable D call. V was shortened by 3 bases and J by 5 bases, with 11 bases between the two germline ends. The CDR3 is made up of 14 amino acids. Germline V lookup: CDR1 MDHEN, CDR2 SYDVKM. The CDR3 bases are TGTGCCAGCAGTTTTTTGCCCGTTTATCAGCCCCAGCATTTT. Amino acids: CASSFLPVYQPQHF.

The V gene is TRBV7-9, the J gene TRBJ2-2; D not certain. V was trimmed by 4 bases and J by 16 bases, leaving 16 bases between them. This CDR3 spans 12 amino acids. Per the germline V gene, CDR1 is SEHNR and CDR2 is FQNEAQ (reference sequence). The CDR3 sequence: CASSSRTGRPFF. The DNA of the CDR3 is TGTGCCAGCAGCTCCCGGACCGGACGGCCGTTTTTT.

The chain links TRBV7-9 to TRBJ1-4, with 7 positions matching TRBD1. CDR1 SEHNR and CDR2 FQNEAQ come from the germline V gene (reference sequence). The CDR3 contains 15 residues. V dropped 6 bases and J dropped 1; count of bases not matched to a gene: 5. The CDR3 DNA follows: TGTGCCAGCAGGTCCACAGGGGAAACTAATGAAAAACTGTTTTTT. Its translation is CASRSTGETNEKLFF.

J is TRBJ2-2 and V is TRBV30, with no clear D. Germline CDR1 GTSNPN, CDR2 SVGIG (reference sequence). Trimming pared 4 bases from V and 1 base from J, leaving 13 bases between. The CDR3 totals 15 residues. CDR3 loop: CAWMGGVLNTGELFF. The DNA for the CDR3 is TGTGCCTGGATGGGTGGGGTACTGAACACCGGGGAGCTGTTTTTT.

The chain links TRBV4-2 to TRBJ2-3; 11 nucleotides agree with TRBD2. CDR1 and CDR2 from the germline V gene are LGHNA and YNFKEQ. This CDR3 spans 18 amino acids. After removal of 4 bases from V and 5 bases from J, the junction contained 14 bases not matched to a gene. CDR3 sequence (DNA): TGTGCCAGCAGCCCTGGGACTAGCGGCCCCCTGTACGTAGATACGCAGTATTTT. Protein product: CASSPGTSGPLYVDTQYF.

This chain's CDR3 is CASSLPRQYNEQFF. The DNA for the CDR3 is TGTGCCAGCAGCCTTCCCCGACAGTACAATGAGCAGTTCTTC. This chain uses TRBV28 with TRBJ2-1; D possibly corresponds to TRBD1 (5 bases). Germline V gene data show CDR1 as MDHEN and CDR2 as SYDVKM. V was clipped by 6 bases and J by 4 bases, with 13 bases between them. The CDR3 spans 14 residues.

The J gene is TRBJ1-1, the V gene TRBV13, with D unclear. Germline loops: CDR1 PRHDT, CDR2 FYEKMQ (reference sequence). V was cut by 4 bases and J by 1 base, with 13 bases left in between. CDR3 length equals 15 residues. In DNA form, the CDR3 reads TGTGCCAGCAGCTCCGCCTATCGGGGGAACACTGAAGCTTTCTTT. It is translated as CASSSAYRGNTEAFF.

The chain combines TRBV9 with TRBJ2-1; TRBD1 might be the D (5 bases). CDR3 length: 15 amino acids. The V gene lost 0 bases and the J gene lost 4 bases, with 11 bases spanning the gap. Looked up from germline, CDR1 is SGDLS and CDR2 is YYNGEE. CDR3 DNA: TGTGCCAGCAGCGTAGGGGGCGCCCTTTACAATGAGCAGTTCTTC. Translated, it gives CASSVGGALYNEQFF.

The rearrangement links TRBV21-1 to TRBJ2-7. TRBV21-1 constitutes a pseudogene. The CDR3 is made up of 12 amino acids. The CDR3: CASRRGTYEQYF. The CDR3 DNA is TGTGCCAGCCGCAGGGGAACCTACGAGCAGTACTTC.

This rearrangement joins TRBV27 to TRBJ1-2; D possibly corresponds to TRBD1 (6 bases). Germline V CDR1 and CDR2: MNHEY, SMNVEV (reference sequence). V was trimmed by 4 bases and J by 4 bases, leaving 16 bases between them. The CDR3 extends over 15 amino acids. CDR3 bases: TGTGCCAGCAGTTACTCTCGGACAGCTTTCTATGGCTACACCTTC. Amino acids: CASSYSRTAFYGYTF.

This rearrangement joins TRBV19 to TRBJ1-5; TRBD1 is a possible D gene (6 bases). The CDR3 is 15 residues long. Trimming pared 6 bases from V and 4 bases from J, leaving 16 bases between. Germline CDR1 and CDR2: LNHDA and SQIVND (reference sequence). The CDR3 DNA is TGTGCCAGTAGCCACAGGGTGACGGGGAATCAGCCCCAGCATTTT. Amino acid sequence: CASSHRVTGNQPQHF. The entire variable domain, with the rest obtained from reference TRBV19 and TRBJ1-5, is as follows: DGGITQSPKYLFRKEGQNVTLSCEQNLNHDAMYWYRQDPGQGLRLIYYSQIVNDFQKGDIAEGYSVSREKKESFPLTVTSAQKNPTAFYLCASSHRVTGNQPQHFGDGTRLSIL.

J is TRBJ2-1 and V is TRBV4-3, with 9 bases lining up with TRBD2. V was clipped by 2 bases and J by 4 bases; unmatched bases: 0. Germline V gene data show CDR1 as LGHNA and CDR2 as YSLEER. The CDR3 is 14 residues long. The CDR3 loop reads CASSQLAGYNEQFF. CDR3 nucleotide sequence: TGCGCCAGCAGCCAACTAGCGGGGTACAATGAGCAGTTCTTC.

This clone was recorded once. The chain uses TRBV4-3 and TRBJ1-5; 8 nucleotides match TRBD1. This CDR3 has 20 residues. Germline V gives CDR1 LGHNA, CDR2 YSLEER. Trimming removed 0 bases from V and 7 bases from J; junction bases left unmatched: 20. The CDR3 nucleotides are TGCGCCAGCAGCCAAGATCCTACGGGGTGGACAGGGAAGTGGGAGCAGCCCCAGCATTTT. Translating it yields CASSQDPTGWTGKWEQPQHF.

CDR3 sequence: CASSPGTSGSEQFF. CDR3 DNA sequence: TGTGCCAGCAGTCCGGGGACTAGCGGAAGTGAGCAGTTCTTC. This chain joins TRBV6-5 and TRBJ2-1; 11 bases are a match to TRBD2. Germline V gives CDR1 MNHEY, CDR2 SVGAGI. The trim removed 5 bases at V and 9 bases at J, leaving 6 bases unmatched. CDR3 length equals 14 residues.

The chain carries TRBV6-1 and TRBJ1-1; D is perhaps TRBD1 (5 bases). CDR3 length equals 13 residues. Germline V gene sequence: CDR1 MNHNS, CDR2 SASEGT. V lost 2 bases and J 5 bases, leaving 9 bases between the germline ends. The CDR3 DNA sequence: TGTGCCAGCAGTGAACAGGGTGGTACTGAAGCTTTCTTT. Translated, it gives CASSEQGGTEAFF.

This sequence joins TRBV27 and TRBJ2-2; D not certain. Deletions cut 6 bases from V and 6 bases from J, with 14 bases between. From germline, CDR1 is MNHEY and CDR2 SMNVEV (reference sequence). The CDR3 totals 14 residues. The DNA for the CDR3 is TGTGCCAGCAGCCCACTCCCAGGTCCCGGGGAGCTGTTTTTT. It translates to CASSPLPGPGELFF.

As concerns this clone: Compared with germline, one end of the junction differs, possibly owing to a read error. The genes are TRBV6-1 and TRBJ2-5; D might be TRBD1 (6 bases). This CDR3 comprises 14 residues. CDR1 is MNHNS, CDR2 SASEGT, per germline. Here the CDR3 reads CASREVDSKRTQYF. The CDR3, as DNA: TGTGCCAGCAGGGAAGTGGACAGCAAGAGAACCCAGTACTTC.

The V call is TRBV2, the J call TRBJ1-1; D is unresolved. The CDR3 sequence is 14 residues long. The V and J ends lost 6 bases and 1 base respectively, with 12 bases between them. Looked up from germline, CDR1 is SNHLY and CDR2 is FYNNEI. Here the CDR3 DNA reads TGTGCCAGCAGCGATCCAGCTAGGAACACTGAAGCTTTCTTT. Protein: CASSDPARNTEAFF.